These T cell receptor beta chains were read from a single sample in a study of identical twins. MiXCR, run by TCRdb on the 5' RACE reads, gives a single entry per CDR3 protein. There are 200,000 to 250,000 distinct CDR3 sequences in the sample; 6.5% occur only once, and more than 12% lies in the top ten. The same sample was also studied in work on T cells expressing NK-cell markers.

What was sequenced was CD8+ T cells sorted from blood. These receptors all come from a woman in her late teens or twenties in good health. Both conserved end residues are part of each CDR3. Each record gives: J gene, CDR3 length, D gene, V gene, clone size, CDR3 DNA, CDR3 protein. D genes are given only for firm matches. Not every row has a clone size; where given, it reads once, few, many or a size class.

TRBJ2-7 13 NA TRBV20-1 NA TGCAGTGCTAGAGATCGCCGGGGATACGAGCAGTACTTC CSARDRRGYEQYF
TRBJ1-2 12 NA TRBV14 many TGTGCCAGCAGCCCAGGCGGGGGCGGCTACACCTTC CASSPGGGGYTF
TRBJ2-1 13 NA TRBV12-3/TRBV12-4 many TGTGCCAGCAGCCCCGAAGGATACAATGAGCAGTTCTTC CASSPEGYNEQFF
TRBJ1-5 17 NA TRBV7-9 NA TGTGCCAGCAGCTCTGGGCGCTTCGGACATAACAATCAGCCCCAGCATTTT CASSSGRFGHNNQPQHF
TRBJ1-2 13 NA TRBV5-1 many TGCGCCAGCAGCTTCCTGGGGAACTATGGCTACACCTTC CASSFLGNYGYTF
TRBJ1-1 13 NA TRBV7-9 NA TGTGCCAGCAGCCCCGACAGCCGCACTGAAGCTTTCTTT CASSPDSRTEAFF
TRBJ1-5 13 NA TRBV12-3/TRBV12-4 many TGTGCCAGCAGTTTATTATTGGATCAGCCCCAGCATTTT CASSLLLDQPQHF
TRBJ2-7 11 TRBD2 TRBV29-1 NA TGCAGCGTTGGCGGGGGGGCCGAGCAGTACTTC CSVGGGAEQYF
TRBJ2-2 15 TRBD2 TRBV9 NA TGTGCCAGCAGAGCGTCTGGCGGGGGCACCGGGGAGCTGTTTTTT CASRASGGGTGELFF
TRBJ2-2 15 TRBD2 TRBV5-6 NA TGTGCCAGCAGTGTAGGACTAGCGGGAACCGGGGAGCTGTTTTTT CASSVGLAGTGELFF
TRBJ1-5 14 NA TRBV19 many TGTGCCAGTAGTATCGGTTATAGCAATCAGCCCCAGCATTTT CASSIGYSNQPQHF
TRBJ1-3 12 NA TRBV9 few TGTGCCAGCAGCGTAGGCGATGACACCATATATTTT CASSVGDDTIYF
TRBJ2-7 13 NA TRBV7-8 many TGTGCCAGCAGCTTATATATCACCTACGAGCAGTACTTC CASSLYITYEQYF
TRBJ1-4 13 NA TRBV15 many TGTGCCACCAGCAGAGCAGGGACCGAAAAACTGTTTTTT CATSRAGTEKLFF
TRBJ2-1 11 NA TRBV7-2 many TGTGCCAGCAGCCCAAGACTAGAGCCACTCTTC CASSPRLEPLF
TRBJ1-1 8 NA TRBV12-3/TRBV12-4 NA TGTGCGGTCACTGAAGCTTTCTTT CAVTEAFF
TRBJ2-7 15 TRBD1 TRBV7-8 few TGTGCCAGCAGCTTAGCGATGGACAGGGACCACGAGCAGTACTTC CASSLAMDRDHEQYF
TRBJ1-1 12 NA TRBV5-1 few TGCGCCAGCAGCCGGACGGACACTGAAGCTTTCTTT CASSRTDTEAFF
TRBJ1-1 10 NA TRBV11-2 many TGTGCCAGCGGGACCACTGAAGCTTTCTTT CASGTTEAFF
TRBJ2-7 14 NA TRBV13 many TGTGCCAGCAGCTTAGGCCTAGGGCTCTACGAGCAGTACTTC CASSLGLGLYEQYF
TRBJ2-2 16 TRBD1 TRBV7-7 NA TGTGCTAGCAGCCCCCTGGACAGGGATTACACCGGGGAGCTGTTTTTT CASSPLDRDYTGELFF
TRBJ2-1 14 NA TRBV27 NA TGTGCCAGCAGTGAACTAGCCCCCTACAATGAGCAGTTCTTC CASSELAPYNEQFF
TRBJ2-7 14 TRBD2 TRBV12-5 once TGTGCTAGTGCCTTGGGGGGGAGTTTCTACGAGCAGTACTTC CASALGGSFYEQYF
TRBJ2-7 15 NA TRBV27 few TGTGCCAGCAGTTTCACCGCAGGGGGGTCCTACGAGCAGTACTTC CASSFTAGGSYEQYF
TRBJ1-1 12 NA TRBV12-3/TRBV12-4 many TGTGCCAGCAGTTTAGGGGGGGCTGAAGCTTTCTTT CASSLGGAEAFF
TRBJ2-3 15 TRBD2 TRBV10-2 few TGCGCCAGCAGAGAGACTAGCGGGAGCGCAGATACGCAGTATTTT CASRETSGSADTQYF
TRBJ2-1 13 NA TRBV5-5 NA TGTGCCAGCAGTTCCCACGACTACAATGAGCAGTTCTTC CASSSHDYNEQFF
TRBJ2-3 13 NA TRBV12-5 few TGTGCTAGTGGTTTGGTACTAGGCGATACGCAGTATTTT CASGLVLGDTQYF
TRBJ1-1 12 NA TRBV20-1 few TGCAGTGCCGGACCCAGCGACACTGAAGCTTTCTTT CSAGPSDTEAFF
TRBJ2-2 15 NA TRBV19 NA TGTGCCAGTAGTACAGGGATCGCGAACACCGGGGAGCTGTTTTTT CASSTGIANTGELFF
TRBJ2-4 16 NA TRBV15 many TGTGCCACCAGCAGGATACCGGGACGGGGAGAAAACATTCAGTACTTC CATSRIPGRGENIQYF
TRBJ2-5 15 NA TRBV7-2 NA TGTGCCAGCAGCCCGCTCAGGCCAGCGCAAGAGACCCAGTACTTC CASSPLRPAQETQYF
TRBJ2-2 13 NA TRBV6-2/TRBV6-3 many TGTGCCAGCAGTTACGTCTGGGGAGGGGAGCTGTTTTTT CASSYVWGGELFF
TRBJ2-1 14 NA TRBV27 few TGTGCCAGCAGTTACCGGACCGCGACGAATGAGCAGTTCTTC CASSYRTATNEQFF
TRBJ2-1 14 TRBD1 TRBV6-2/TRBV6-3 NA TGTGCCAGCAGTTTCCGATTCCGGGACAGGGACCATTTCTTC CASSFRFRDRDHFF
TRBJ2-1 16 TRBD2 TRBV20-1 many TGCAGTGCTAGAGATTCTAGCGGGAAATCCTACAATGAGCAGTTCTTC CSARDSSGKSYNEQFF
TRBJ1-6 15 TRBD1 TRBV7-3 NA TGTGCCAGCAGCTTTAACAGGGGGGATAATTCACCCCTCCACTTT CASSFNRGDNSPLHF
TRBJ2-1 16 NA TRBV7-6 NA TGTGCCAGCAGCGGTTGGTCCGGGATTTGGTACAATGAGCAGTTCTTC CASSGWSGIWYNEQFF
TRBJ2-3 12 NA TRBV20-1 NA TGCAGTGCTAGAGTGCCCCCAGATACGCAGTATTTT CSARVPPDTQYF
TRBJ2-7 15 TRBD1 TRBV19 NA TGTGCCAGTAGTTCCGGGACAGGGGCCACCTACGAGCAGTACTTC CASSSGTGATYEQYF